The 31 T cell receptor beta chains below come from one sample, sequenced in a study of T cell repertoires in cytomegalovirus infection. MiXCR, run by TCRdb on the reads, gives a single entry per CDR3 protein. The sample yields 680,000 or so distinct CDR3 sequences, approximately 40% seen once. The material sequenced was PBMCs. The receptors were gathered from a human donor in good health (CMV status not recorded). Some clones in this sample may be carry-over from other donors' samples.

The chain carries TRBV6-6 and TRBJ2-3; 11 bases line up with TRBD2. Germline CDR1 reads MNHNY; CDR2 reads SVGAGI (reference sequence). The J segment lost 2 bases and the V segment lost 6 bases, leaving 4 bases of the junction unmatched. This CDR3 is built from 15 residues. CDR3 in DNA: TGTGCCAGCAGACCTAGCGGGGGGCCCACAGATACGCAGTATTTT. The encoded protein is CASRPSGGPTDTQYF.

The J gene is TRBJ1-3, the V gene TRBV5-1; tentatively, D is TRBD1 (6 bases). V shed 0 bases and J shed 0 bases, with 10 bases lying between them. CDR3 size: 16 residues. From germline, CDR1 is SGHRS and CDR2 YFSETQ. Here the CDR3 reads CASSLGPGASGNTIYF. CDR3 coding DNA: TGCGCCAGCAGCTTGGGGCCAGGGGCCTCTGGAAACACCATATATTTT.

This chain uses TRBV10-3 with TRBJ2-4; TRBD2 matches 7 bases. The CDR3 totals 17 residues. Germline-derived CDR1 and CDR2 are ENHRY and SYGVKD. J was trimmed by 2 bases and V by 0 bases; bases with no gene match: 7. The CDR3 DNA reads TGTGCCATCAGTGAGTCGGGAGGGATCTGGCCCAAAAACATTCAGTACTTC. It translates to CAISESGGIWPKNIQYF.

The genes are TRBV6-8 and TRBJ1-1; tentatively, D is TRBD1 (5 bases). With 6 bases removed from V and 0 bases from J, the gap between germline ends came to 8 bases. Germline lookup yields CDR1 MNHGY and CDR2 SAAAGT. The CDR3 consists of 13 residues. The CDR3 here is CASRPQVNTEAFF. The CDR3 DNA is TGTGCCAGCAGACCACAGGTGAACACTGAAGCTTTCTTT.

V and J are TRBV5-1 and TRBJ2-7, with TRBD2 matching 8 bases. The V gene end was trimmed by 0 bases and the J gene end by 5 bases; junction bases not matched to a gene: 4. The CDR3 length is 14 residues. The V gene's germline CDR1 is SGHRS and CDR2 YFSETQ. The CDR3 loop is CASSLEGTSHEQYF. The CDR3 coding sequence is TGCGCCAGCAGCTTGGAAGGGACTAGTCACGAGCAGTACTTC.

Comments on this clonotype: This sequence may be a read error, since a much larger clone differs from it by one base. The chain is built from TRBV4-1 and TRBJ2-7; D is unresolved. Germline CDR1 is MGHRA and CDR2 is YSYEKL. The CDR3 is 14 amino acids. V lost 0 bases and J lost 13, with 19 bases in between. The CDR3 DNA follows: TGCGCCAGCAGCCAAGATCAAATTCCCTCCCCACATTACTTC. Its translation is CASSQDQIPSPHYF.

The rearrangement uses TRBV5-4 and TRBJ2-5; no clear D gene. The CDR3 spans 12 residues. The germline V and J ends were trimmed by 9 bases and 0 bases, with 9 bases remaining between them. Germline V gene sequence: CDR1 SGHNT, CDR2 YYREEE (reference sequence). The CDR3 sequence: CATQSYQETQYF. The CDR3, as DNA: TGTGCCACTCAATCCTACCAAGAGACCCAGTACTTC.

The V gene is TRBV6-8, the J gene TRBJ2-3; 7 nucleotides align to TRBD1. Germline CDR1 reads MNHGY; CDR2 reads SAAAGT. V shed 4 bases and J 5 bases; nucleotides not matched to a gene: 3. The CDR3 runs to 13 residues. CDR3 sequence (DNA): TGTGCCAGCAGTTGGCAGGGGGTAGATACGCAGTATTTT. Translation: CASSWQGVDTQYF.

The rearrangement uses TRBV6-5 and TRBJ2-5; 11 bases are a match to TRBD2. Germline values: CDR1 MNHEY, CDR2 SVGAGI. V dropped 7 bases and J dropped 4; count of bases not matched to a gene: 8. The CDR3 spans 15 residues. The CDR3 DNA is TGTGCCAGCAACCCATTAGCGGGAGGGGGAGAGACCCAGTACTTC. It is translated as CASNPLAGGGETQYF.

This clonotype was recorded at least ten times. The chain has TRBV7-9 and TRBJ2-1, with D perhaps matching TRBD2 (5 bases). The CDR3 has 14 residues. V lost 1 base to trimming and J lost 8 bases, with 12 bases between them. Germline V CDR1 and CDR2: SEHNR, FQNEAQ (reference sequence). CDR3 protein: CASSLVVLGDEQFF. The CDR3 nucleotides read TGTGCCAGCAGCTTAGTAGTATTGGGAGATGAGCAGTTCTTC. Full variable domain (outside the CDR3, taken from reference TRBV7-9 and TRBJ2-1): DTGVSQNPRHKITKRGQNVTFRCDPISEHNRLYWYRQTLGQGPEFLTYFQNEAQLEKSRLLSDRFSAERPKGSFSTLEIQRTEQGDSAMYLCASSLVVLGDEQFFGPGTRLTVL.

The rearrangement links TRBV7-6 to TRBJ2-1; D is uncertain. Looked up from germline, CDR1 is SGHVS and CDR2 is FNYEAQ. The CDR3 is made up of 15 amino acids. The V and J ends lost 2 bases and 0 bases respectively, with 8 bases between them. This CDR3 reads CASSLLAVSYNEQFF. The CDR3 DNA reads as TGTGCCAGCAGCTTATTGGCTGTCTCCTACAATGAGCAGTTCTTC.

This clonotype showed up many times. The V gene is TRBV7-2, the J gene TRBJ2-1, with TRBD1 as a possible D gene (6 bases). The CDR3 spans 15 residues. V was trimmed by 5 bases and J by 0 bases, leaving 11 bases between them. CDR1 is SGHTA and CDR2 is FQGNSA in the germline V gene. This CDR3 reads CASSPQGPSYNEQFF. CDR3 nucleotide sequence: TGTGCCAGCAGCCCACAGGGCCCCTCCTACAATGAGCAGTTCTTC.

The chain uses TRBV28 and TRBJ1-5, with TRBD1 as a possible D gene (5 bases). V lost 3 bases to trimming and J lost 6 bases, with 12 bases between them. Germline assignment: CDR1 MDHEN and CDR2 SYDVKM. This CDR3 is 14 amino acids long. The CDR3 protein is CASSLGQGVQPQHF. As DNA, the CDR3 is TGTGCCAGCAGTTTGGGGCAGGGTGTTCAGCCCCAGCATTTT.

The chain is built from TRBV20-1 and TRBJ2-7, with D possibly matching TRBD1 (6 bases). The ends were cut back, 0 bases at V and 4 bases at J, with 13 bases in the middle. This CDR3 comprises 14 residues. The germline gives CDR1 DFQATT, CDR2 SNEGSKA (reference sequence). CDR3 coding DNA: TGCAGTGCTAGAGATCATGGGGACAAGTACGAGCAGTACTTC. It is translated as CSARDHGDKYEQYF.

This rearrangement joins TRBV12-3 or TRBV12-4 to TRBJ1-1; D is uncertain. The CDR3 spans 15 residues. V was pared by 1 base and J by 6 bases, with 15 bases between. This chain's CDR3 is CASSLGWQAAPEAFF. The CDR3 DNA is TGTGCCAGCAGTTTAGGTTGGCAGGCGGCACCTGAAGCTTTCTTT.

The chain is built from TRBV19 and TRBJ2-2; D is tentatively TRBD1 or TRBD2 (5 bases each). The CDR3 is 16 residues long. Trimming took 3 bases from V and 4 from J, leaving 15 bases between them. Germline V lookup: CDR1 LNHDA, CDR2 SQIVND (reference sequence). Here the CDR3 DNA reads TGTGCCAGTAGTATGTTTCCCGGGACGGGCACCGGGGAGCTGTTTTTT. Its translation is CASSMFPGTGTGELFF.

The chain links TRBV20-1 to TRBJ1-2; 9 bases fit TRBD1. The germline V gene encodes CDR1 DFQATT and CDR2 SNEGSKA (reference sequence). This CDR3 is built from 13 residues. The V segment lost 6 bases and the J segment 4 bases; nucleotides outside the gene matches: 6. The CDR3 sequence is CSAVQGATYGYTF. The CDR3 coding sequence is TGCAGTGCGGTACAGGGGGCCACCTATGGCTACACCTTC.

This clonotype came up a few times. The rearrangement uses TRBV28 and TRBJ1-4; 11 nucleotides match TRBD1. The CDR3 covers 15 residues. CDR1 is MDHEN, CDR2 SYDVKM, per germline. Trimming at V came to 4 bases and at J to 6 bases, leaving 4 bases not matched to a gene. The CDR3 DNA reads TGTGCCAGCAGTTCCGGACAGGGGGCGTATGAAAAACTGTTTTTT. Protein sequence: CASSSGQGAYEKLFF.

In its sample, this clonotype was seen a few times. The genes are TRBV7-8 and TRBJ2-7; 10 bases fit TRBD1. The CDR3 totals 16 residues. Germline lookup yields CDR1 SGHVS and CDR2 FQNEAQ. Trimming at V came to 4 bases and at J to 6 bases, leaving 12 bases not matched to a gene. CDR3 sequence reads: CASSYRPGQGFREQYF. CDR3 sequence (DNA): TGTGCCAGCAGCTACCGACCGGGACAGGGGTTTCGCGAGCAGTACTTC.

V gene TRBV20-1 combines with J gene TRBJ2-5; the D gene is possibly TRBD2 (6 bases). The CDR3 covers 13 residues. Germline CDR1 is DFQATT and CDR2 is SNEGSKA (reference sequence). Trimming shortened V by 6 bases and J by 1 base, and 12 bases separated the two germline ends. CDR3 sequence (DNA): TGCAGTGCCGCACTAGCCCTCCAAGAGACCCAGTACTTC. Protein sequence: CSAALALQETQYF.

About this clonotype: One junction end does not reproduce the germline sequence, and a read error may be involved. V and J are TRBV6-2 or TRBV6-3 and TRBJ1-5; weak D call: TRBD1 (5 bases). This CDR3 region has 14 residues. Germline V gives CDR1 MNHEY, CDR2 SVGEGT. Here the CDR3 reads CARSRGAENQPQHF. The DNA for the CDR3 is TGTGCCCGCAGCCGAGGGGCAGAAAATCAGCCCCAGCATTTT.

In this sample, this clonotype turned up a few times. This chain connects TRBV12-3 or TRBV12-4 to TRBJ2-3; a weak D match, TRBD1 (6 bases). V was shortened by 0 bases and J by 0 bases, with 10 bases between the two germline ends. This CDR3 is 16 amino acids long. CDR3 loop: CASSLAQTGSTDTQYF. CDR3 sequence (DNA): TGTGCCAGCAGTTTAGCCCAGACAGGTAGCACAGATACGCAGTATTTT.

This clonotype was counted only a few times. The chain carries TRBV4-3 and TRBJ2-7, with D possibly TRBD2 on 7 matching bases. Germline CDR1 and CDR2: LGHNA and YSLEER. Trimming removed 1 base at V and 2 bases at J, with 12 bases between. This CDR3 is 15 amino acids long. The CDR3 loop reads CASSQAAGAAYEQYF. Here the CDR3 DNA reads TGCGCCAGCAGCCAAGCTGCGGGGGCCGCCTACGAGCAGTACTTC.

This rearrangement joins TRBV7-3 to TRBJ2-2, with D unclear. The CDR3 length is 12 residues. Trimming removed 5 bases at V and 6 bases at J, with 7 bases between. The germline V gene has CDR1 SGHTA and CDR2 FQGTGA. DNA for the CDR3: TGTGCCAGCAGCACGCGAGCCGGGGAGCTGTTTTTT. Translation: CASSTRAGELFF.

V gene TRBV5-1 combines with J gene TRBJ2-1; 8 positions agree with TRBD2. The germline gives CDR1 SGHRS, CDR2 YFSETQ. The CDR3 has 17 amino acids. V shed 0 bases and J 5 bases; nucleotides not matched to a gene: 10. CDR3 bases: TGCGCCAGCAGCTTGGGACTAGCGCAATTATTAGACAATGAGCAGTTCTTC. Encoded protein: CASSLGLAQLLDNEQFF.

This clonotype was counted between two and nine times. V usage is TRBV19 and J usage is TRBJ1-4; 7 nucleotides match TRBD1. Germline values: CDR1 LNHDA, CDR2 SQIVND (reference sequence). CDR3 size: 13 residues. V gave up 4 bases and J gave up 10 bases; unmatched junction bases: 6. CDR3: CASSSTGDGKLFF. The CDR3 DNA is TGTGCCAGTAGTAGCACAGGGGATGGAAAACTGTTTTTT.

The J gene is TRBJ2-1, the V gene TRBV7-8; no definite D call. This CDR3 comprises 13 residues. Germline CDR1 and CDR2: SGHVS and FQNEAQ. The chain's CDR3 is CAISLDSFYEQFF. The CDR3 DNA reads TGTGCAATCAGCCTCGACTCCTTCTATGAGCAGTTCTTC.

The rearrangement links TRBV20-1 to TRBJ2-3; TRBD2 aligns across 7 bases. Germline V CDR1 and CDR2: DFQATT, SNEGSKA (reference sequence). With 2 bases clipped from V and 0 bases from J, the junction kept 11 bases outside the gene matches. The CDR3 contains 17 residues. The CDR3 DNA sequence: TGCAGTGCTAGATACCCAGCGGGATTATCTAGCACAGATACGCAGTATTTT. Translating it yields CSARYPAGLSSTDTQYF.

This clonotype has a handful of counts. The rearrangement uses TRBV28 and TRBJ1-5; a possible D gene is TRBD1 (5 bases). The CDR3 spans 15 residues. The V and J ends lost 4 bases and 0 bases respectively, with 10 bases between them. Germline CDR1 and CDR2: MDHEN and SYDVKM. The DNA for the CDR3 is TGTGCCAGCAGTTCCCCAGGGAATAGCAATCAGCCCCAGCATTTT. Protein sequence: CASSSPGNSNQPQHF.

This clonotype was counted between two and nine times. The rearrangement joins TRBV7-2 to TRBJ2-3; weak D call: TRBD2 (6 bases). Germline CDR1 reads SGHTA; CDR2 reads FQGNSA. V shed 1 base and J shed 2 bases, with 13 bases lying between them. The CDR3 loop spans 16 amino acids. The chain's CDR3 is CASSLGRDSFTDTQYF. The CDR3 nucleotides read TGTGCCAGCAGCTTAGGGCGGGACTCTTTCACAGATACGCAGTATTTT.

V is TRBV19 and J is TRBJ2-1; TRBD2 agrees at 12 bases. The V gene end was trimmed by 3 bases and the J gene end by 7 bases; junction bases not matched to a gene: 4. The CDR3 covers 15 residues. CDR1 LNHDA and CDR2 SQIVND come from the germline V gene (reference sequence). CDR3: CASSISLAGGNEQFF. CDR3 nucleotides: TGTGCCAGTAGTATCTCACTAGCGGGAGGTAATGAGCAGTTCTTC.